What follows are 8 T cell receptor beta chains derived from one specimen sequenced in a study of T-cell memory formation after mild COVID-19. From the 5' RACE reads, TCRdb called clonotypes with MiXCR, one entry per CDR3 protein. The data hold approximately 210,000 distinct CDR3 sequences, with around 27% observed a single time. The specimen was PBMCs or a T cell subset sorted from them (not recorded which). The receptors shown here come from an adult woman who had mild COVID-19 (a few samples of this study predate the infection). Cell type and time point are not known.

This clonotype was recorded a few times. The V call is TRBV12-3 or TRBV12-4, the J call TRBJ1-4; D is perhaps TRBD1 (5 bases). The V end was cut by 5 bases, the J end by 13 bases, with 17 bases between. The CDR3 consists of 13 residues. In DNA form, the CDR3 reads TGTGCCAGCAGTATATCCTCGGGTGGGGGACTGTTTTTT. Its protein product is CASSISSGGGLFF.

In DNA, the CDR3 is TGTGCCAGCAGCTTAGACCCACCCGACGAGCAGTACTTC. Translating it yields CASSLDPPDEQYF. The chain couples TRBV7-9 to TRBJ2-7; D ambiguous. The CDR3 spans 13 residues. In germline, CDR1 is SEHNR, CDR2 FQNEAQ (reference sequence). Trimming shortened V by 1 base and J by 5 bases, and 9 bases separated the two germline ends.

The chain links TRBV6-5 to TRBJ2-1, with D unresolved. Germline-derived CDR1 and CDR2 are MNHEY and SVGAGI. Trimming pared 5 bases from V and 3 bases from J, leaving 14 bases between. This CDR3 spans 15 amino acids. The CDR3 spells CASSSRGGGYNEQFF. DNA for the CDR3: TGTGCCAGCAGTAGTCGAGGCGGCGGCTACAATGAGCAGTTCTTC.

This clonotype was recorded a few times. The chain carries TRBV6-5 and TRBJ2-5; D perhaps matches TRBD2 (5 bases). Germline-derived CDR1 and CDR2 are MNHEY and SVGAGI. This CDR3 is built from 15 residues. The ends were cut back, 0 bases at V and 5 bases at J, with 13 bases in the middle. CDR3 sequence: CASSYSTNPRETQYF. The CDR3 nucleotides read TGTGCCAGCAGTTACTCGACTAACCCGCGGGAGACCCAGTACTTC.

Comment on this clonotype: A junction boundary mismatches the germline segment, possibly from a read error. V and J are TRBV7-7 and TRBJ2-5, with D maybe TRBD1 (6 bases). The CDR3 spans 13 residues. Germline V gene lookup returns CDR1 SSHAT and CDR2 FNYEAQ (reference sequence). The CDR3 coding sequence is TGTGCTAGCAGCTTTGGCACAGGGGAGACCCAGTACTTC. It translates to CASSFGTGETQYF.

The chain links TRBV9 to TRBJ2-1; D unclear. From germline, CDR1 is SGDLS and CDR2 YYNGEE. Trimming took 0 bases from V and 4 from J, leaving 5 bases between them. The CDR3 has 13 amino acids. The CDR3 sequence: CASSVEYYNEQFF. In DNA, the CDR3 is TGTGCCAGCAGCGTAGAGTATTACAATGAGCAGTTCTTC.

This clonotype was found a few times. This chain uses TRBV10-3 with TRBJ2-5, with D possibly matching TRBD1 (6 bases). The V and J ends lost 0 bases and 5 bases respectively, with 13 bases between them. Germline values: CDR1 ENHRY, CDR2 SYGVKD. The CDR3 extends over 15 amino acids. The CDR3 is CAISESWGPSETQYF. As DNA, the CDR3 is TGTGCCATCAGTGAGTCGTGGGGGCCCTCGGAGACCCAGTACTTC.

V usage is TRBV19 and J usage is TRBJ2-7; 7 nucleotides match TRBD2. Germline loops: CDR1 LNHDA, CDR2 SQIVND (reference sequence). Trimming removed 3 bases from V and 1 base from J; junction bases left unmatched: 6. The CDR3 covers 15 residues. The CDR3 DNA is TGTGCCAGTAGTATTTGGGCTAGCGGATCCTACGAGCAGTACTTC. Translated, it gives CASSIWASGSYEQYF.